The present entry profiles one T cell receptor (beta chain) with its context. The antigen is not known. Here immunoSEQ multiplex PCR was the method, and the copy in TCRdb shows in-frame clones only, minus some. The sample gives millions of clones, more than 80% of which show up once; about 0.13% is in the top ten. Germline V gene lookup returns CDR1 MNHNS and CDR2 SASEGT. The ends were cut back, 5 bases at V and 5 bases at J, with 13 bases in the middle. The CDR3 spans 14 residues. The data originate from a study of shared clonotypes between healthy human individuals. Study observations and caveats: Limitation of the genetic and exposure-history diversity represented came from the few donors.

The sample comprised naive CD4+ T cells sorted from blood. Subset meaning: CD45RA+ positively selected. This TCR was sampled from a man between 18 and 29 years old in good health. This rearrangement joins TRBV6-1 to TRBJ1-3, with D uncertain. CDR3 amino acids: CASSSPDGRNTIYF. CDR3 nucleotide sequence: TGTGCCAGCAGTTCTCCGGACGGTAGAAACACCATATATTTT.